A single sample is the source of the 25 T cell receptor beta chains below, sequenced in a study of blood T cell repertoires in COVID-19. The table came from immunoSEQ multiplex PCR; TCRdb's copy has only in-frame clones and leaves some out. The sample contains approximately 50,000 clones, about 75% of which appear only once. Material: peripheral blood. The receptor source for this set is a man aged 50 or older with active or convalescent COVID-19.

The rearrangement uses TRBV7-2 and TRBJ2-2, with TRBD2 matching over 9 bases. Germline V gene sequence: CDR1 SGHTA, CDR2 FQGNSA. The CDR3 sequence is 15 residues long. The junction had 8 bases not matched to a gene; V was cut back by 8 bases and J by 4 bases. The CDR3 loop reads CASAFSGSFTGELFF. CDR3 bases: TGTGCCAGCGCCTTTAGCGGGAGTTTCACCGGGGAGCTGTTTTTT. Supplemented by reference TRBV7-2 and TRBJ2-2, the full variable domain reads GAGVSQSPSNKVTEKGKDVELRCDPISGHTALYWYRQSLGQGLEFLIYFQGNSAPDKSGLPSDRFSAERTGGSVSTLTIQRTQQEDSAVYLCASAFSGSFTGELFFGEGSRLTVL.

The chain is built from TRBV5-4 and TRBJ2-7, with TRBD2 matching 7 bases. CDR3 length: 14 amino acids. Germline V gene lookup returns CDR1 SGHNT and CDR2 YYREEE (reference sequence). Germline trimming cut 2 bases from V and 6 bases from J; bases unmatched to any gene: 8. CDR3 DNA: TGTGCCAGCAGCTTCTGGGGGGGAGGATCCGAGCAGTACTTC. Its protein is CASSFWGGGSEQYF.

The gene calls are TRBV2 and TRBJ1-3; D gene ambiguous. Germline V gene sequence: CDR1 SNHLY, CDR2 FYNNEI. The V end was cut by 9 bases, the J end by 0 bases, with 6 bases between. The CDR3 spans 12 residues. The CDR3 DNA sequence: TGTGCCAGTAAATACTCTGGAAACACCATATATTTT. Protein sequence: CASKYSGNTIYF.

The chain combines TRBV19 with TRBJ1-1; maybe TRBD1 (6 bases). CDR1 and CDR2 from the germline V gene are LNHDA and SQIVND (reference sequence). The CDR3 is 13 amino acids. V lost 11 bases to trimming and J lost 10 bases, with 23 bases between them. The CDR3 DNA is TGTGCCCCCCAAGTGGGGGCGGGGGGGGCAGCTTTCTTT. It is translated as CAPQVGAGGAAFF.

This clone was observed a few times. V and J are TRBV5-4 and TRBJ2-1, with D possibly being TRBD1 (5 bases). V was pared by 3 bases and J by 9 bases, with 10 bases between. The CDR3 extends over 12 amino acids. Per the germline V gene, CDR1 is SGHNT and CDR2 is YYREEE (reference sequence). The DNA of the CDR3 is TGTGCCAGCAGCTGGACATCTACTGAGCAGTTCTTC. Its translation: CASSWTSTEQFF. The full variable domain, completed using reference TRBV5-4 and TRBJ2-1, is ETGVTQSPTHLIKTRGQQVTLRCSSQSGHNTVSWYQQALGQGPQFIFQYYREEENGRGNFPPRFSGLQFPNYSSELNVNALELDDSALYLCASSWTSTEQFFGPGTRLTVL.

The CDR3 sequence: CSATPYYEQYF. The CDR3 DNA follows: TGCAGTGCCACCCCCTATTACGAGCAGTACTTC. The V gene is TRBV20-1, the J gene TRBJ2-7; D is uncertain. This CDR3 contains 11 residues. Trimming stripped 6 bases from V and 4 bases from J, with 10 bases between. Germline-derived CDR1 and CDR2 are DFQATT and SNEGSKA (reference sequence).

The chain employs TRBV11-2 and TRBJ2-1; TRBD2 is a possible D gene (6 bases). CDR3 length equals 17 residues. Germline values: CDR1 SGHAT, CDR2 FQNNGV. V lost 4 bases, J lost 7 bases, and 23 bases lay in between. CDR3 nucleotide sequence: TGTGCCAGCAGCTCACCTCCTTTGGAGGGAAGGCGTAATGAGCAGTTCTTC. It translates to CASSSPPLEGRRNEQFF.

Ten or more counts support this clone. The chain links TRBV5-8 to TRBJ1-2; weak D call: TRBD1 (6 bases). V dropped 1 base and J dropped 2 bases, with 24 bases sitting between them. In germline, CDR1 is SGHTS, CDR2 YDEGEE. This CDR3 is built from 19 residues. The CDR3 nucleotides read TGTGCCAGCAGCTTGTCAGCCACGGGACAATACCTCCCGAACTATGGCTACACCTTC. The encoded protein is CASSLSATGQYLPNYGYTF. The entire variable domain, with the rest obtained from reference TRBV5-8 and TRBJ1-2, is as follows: EAGVTQSPTHLIKTRGQQATLRCSPISGHTSVYWYQQALGLGLQFLLWYDEGEERNRGNFPPRFSGRQFPNYSSELNVNALELEDSALYLCASSLSATGQYLPNYGYTFGSGTRLTVV.

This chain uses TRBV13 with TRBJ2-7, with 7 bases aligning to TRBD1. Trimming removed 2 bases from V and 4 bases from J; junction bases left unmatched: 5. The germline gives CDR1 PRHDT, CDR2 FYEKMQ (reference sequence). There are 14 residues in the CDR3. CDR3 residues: CASSLKGTAYEQYF. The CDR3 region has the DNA TGTGCCAGCAGCTTAAAAGGGACAGCGTACGAGCAGTACTTC.

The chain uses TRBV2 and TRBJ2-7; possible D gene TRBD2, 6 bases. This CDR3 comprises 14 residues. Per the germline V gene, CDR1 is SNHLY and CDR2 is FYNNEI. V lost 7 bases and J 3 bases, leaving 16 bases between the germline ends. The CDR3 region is CASTVRDFHYEQYF. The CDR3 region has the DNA TGTGCCAGCACCGTACGGGACTTTCACTACGAGCAGTACTTC.

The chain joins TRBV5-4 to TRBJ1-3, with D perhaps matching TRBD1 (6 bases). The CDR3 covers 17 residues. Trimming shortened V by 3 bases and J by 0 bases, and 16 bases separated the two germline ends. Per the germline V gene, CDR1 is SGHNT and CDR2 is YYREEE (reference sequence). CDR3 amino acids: CASSSPDSGFSGNTIYF. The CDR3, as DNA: TGTGCCAGCAGCTCCCCGGACAGCGGCTTCTCTGGAAACACCATATATTTT. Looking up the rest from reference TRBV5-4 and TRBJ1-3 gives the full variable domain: ETGVTQSPTHLIKTRGQQVTLRCSSQSGHNTVSWYQQALGQGPQFIFQYYREEENGRGNFPPRFSGLQFPNYSSELNVNALELDDSALYLCASSSPDSGFSGNTIYFGEGSWLTVV.

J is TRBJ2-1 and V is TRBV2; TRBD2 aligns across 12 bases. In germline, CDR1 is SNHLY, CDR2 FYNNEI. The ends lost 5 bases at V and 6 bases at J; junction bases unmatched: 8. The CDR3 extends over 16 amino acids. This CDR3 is CASSRSGTSGPNEQFF. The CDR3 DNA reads TGTGCCAGCAGTCGTTCCGGGACTAGCGGGCCCAATGAGCAGTTCTTC.

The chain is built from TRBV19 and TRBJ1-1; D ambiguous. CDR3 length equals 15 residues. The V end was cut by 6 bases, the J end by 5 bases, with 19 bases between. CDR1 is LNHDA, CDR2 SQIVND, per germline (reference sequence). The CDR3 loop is CASSPRPLGSTEAFF. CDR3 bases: TGTGCCAGTAGCCCAAGACCCCTAGGCAGTACTGAAGCTTTCTTT.

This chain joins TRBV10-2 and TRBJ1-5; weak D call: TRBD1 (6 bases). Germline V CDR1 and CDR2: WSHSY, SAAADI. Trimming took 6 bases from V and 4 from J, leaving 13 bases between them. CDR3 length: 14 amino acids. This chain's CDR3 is CASSREGGNQPQHF. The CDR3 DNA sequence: TGCGCCAGCAGCCGAGAGGGGGGGAATCAGCCCCAGCATTTT.

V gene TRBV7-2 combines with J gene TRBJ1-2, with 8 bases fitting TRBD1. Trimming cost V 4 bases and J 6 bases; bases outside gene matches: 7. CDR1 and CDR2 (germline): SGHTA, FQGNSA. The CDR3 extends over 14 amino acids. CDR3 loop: CASSSLPGGHGYTF. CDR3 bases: TGTGCCAGCAGCTCCCTGCCAGGGGGCCATGGCTACACCTTC. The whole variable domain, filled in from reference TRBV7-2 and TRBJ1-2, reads GAGVSQSPSNKVTEKGKDVELRCDPISGHTALYWYRQSLGQGLEFLIYFQGNSAPDKSGLPSDRFSAERTGGSVSTLTIQRTQQEDSAVYLCASSSLPGGHGYTFGSGTRLTVV.

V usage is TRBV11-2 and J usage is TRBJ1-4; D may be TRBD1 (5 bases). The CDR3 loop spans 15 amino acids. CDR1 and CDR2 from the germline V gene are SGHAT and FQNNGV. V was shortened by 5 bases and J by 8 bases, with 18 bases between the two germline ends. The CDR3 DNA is TGTGCCAGCAGCCCCAATTCAGGGTACCGCGAAAAACTGTTTTTT. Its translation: CASSPNSGYREKLFF.

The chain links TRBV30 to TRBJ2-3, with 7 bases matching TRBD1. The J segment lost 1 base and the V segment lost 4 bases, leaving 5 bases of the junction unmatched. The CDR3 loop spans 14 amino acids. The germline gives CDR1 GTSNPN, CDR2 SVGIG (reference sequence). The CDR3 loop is CAWKLGGGTDTQYF. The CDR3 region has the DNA TGTGCCTGGAAATTAGGGGGCGGCACAGATACGCAGTATTTT.

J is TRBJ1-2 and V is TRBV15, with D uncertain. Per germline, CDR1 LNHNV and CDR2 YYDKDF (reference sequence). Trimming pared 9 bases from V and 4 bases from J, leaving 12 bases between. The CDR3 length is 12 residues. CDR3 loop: CATSTTGYGYTF. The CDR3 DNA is TGTGCCACTTCAACGACGGGCTATGGCTACACCTTC.

CDR3 sequence (DNA): TGTGCCAGCAGCTTGGGGACAGGGGGCGAGTACAATGAGCAGTTCTTC. Protein sequence: CASSLGTGGEYNEQFF. V gene TRBV7-6 combines with J gene TRBJ2-1; 12 nucleotides match TRBD1. Per the germline V gene, CDR1 is SGHVS and CDR2 is FNYEAQ. CDR3 length: 16 residues. V was pared by 3 bases and J by 4 bases, with 4 bases of the junction left unmatched.

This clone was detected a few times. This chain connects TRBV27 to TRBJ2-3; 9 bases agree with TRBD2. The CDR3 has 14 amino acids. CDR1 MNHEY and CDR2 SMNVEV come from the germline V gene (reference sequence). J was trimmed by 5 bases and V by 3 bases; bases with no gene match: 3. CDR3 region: CASSFEREVDTQYF. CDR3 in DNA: TGTGCCAGCAGTTTTGAGCGGGAGGTAGATACGCAGTATTTT.

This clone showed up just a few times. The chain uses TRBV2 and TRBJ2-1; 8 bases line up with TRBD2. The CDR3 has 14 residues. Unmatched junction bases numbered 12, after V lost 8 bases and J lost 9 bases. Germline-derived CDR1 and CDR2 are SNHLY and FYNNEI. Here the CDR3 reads CASVGPGLGSEQFF. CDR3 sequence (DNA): TGTGCCAGCGTGGGGCCGGGACTAGGATCTGAGCAGTTCTTC.

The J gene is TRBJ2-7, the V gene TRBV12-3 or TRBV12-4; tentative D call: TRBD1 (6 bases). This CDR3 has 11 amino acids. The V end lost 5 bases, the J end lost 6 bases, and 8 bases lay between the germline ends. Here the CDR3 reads CASSNRVEQYF. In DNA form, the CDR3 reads TGTGCCAGCAGTAACAGGGTCGAGCAGTACTTC.

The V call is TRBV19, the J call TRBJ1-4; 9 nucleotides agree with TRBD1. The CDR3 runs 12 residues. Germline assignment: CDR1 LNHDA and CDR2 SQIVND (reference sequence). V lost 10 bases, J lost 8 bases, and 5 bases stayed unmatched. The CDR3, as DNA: TGTGCCACGACAGGGGGGGACGAAAAACTGTTTTTT. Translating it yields CATTGGDEKLFF. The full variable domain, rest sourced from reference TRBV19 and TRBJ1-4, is DGGITQSPKYLFRKEGQNVTLSCEQNLNHDAMYWYRQDPGQGLRLIYYSQIVNDFQKGDIAEGYSVSREKKESFPLTVTSAQKNPTAFYLCATTGGDEKLFFGSGTQLSVL.

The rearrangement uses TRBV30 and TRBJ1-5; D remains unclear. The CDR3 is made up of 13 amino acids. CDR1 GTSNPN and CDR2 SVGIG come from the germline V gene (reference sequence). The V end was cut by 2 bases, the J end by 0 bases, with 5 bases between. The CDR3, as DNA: TGTGCCTGGAGTCTCTATAGCAATCAGCCCCAGCATTTT. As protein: CAWSLYSNQPQHF.

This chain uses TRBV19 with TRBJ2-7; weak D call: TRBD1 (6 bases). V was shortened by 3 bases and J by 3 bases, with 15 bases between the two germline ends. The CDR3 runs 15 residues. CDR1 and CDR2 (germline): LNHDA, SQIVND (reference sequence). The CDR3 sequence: CASSMGQGRVYEQYF. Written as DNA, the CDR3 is TGTGCCAGTAGTATGGGACAAGGAAGGGTCTACGAGCAGTACTTC.